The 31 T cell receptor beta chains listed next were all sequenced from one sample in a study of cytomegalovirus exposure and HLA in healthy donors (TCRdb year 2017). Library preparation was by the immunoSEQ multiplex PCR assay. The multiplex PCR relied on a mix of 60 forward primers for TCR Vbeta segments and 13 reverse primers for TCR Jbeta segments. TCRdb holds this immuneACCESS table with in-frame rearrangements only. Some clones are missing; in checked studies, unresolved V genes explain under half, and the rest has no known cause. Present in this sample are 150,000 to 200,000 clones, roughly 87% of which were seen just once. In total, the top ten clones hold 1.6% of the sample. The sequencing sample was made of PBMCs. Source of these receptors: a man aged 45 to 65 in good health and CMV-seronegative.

The CDR3 reads CASTGTGGSQETQYF. CDR3 nucleotides: TGTGCCAGCACAGGAACAGGGGGTTCCCAAGAGACCCAGTACTTC. The chain links TRBV28 to TRBJ2-5; 8 nucleotides match TRBD1. Germline trimming cut 7 bases from V and 1 base from J; bases unmatched to any gene: 8. The CDR3 totals 15 residues. The germline gives CDR1 MDHEN, CDR2 SYDVKM.

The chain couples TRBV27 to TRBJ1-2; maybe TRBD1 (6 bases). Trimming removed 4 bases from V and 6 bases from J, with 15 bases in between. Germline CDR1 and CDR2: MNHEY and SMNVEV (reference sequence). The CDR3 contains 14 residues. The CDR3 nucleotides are TGTGCCAGCAGTTCAAGGACAGCTACGCATGGCTACACCTTC. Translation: CASSSRTATHGYTF.

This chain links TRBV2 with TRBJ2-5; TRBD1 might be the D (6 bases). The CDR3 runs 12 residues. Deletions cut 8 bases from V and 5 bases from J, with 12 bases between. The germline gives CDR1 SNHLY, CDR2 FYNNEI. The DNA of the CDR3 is TGTGCCAGCCGAACAGGGACGGAGACCCAGTACTTC. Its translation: CASRTGTETQYF. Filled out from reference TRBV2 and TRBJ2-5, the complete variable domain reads EPEVTQTPSHQVTQMGQEVILRCVPISNHLYFYWYRQILGQKVEFLVSFYNNEISEKSEIFDDQFSVERPDGSNFTLKIRSTKLEDSAMYFCASRTGTETQYFGPGTRLLVL.

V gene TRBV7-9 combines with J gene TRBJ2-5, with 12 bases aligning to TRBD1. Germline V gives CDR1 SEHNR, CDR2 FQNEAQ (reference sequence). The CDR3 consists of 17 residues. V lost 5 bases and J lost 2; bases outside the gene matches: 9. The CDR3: CASSKNRDRGRQETQYF. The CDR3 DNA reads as TGTGCCAGCAGCAAAAACCGGGACAGGGGGCGTCAAGAGACCCAGTACTTC.

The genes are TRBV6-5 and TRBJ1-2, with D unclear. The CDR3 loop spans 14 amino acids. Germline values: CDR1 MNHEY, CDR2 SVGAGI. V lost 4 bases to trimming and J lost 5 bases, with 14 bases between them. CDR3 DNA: TGTGCCAGCAGTTCTCCCCGGTCGCCTTATGGCTACACCTTC. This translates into CASSSPRSPYGYTF.

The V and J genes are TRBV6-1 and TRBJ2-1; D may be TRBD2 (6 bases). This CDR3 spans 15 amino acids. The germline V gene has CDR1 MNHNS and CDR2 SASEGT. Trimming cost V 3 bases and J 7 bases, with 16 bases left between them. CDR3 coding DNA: TGTGCCAGCAGTGACGGGACTCGAAGGGCTAATGAGCAGTTCTTC. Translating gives CASSDGTRRANEQFF.

DNA of the CDR3: TGTGCCAGTGGACTAGCGGGAGATTACAATGAGCAGTTCTTC. Translation: CASGLAGDYNEQFF. This chain connects TRBV19 to TRBJ2-1, with TRBD2 matching over 13 bases. Germline V gene data show CDR1 as LNHDA and CDR2 as SQIVND (reference sequence). The trim removed 8 bases at V and 4 bases at J, leaving 2 bases unmatched. The CDR3 runs to 14 residues.

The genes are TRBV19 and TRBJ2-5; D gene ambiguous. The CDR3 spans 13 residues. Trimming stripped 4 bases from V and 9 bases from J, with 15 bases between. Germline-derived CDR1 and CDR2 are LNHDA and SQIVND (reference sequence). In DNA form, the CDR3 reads TGTGCCAGTAGTAGGCTAGTCAAATCGTCCCAGTACTTC. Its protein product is CASSRLVKSSQYF.

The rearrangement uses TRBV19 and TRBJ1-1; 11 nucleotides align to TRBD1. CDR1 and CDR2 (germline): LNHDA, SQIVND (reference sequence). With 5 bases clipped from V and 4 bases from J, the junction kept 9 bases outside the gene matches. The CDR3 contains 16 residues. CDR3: CASSSTLGTGGTEAFF. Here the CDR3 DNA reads TGTGCCAGTAGTTCGACCCTTGGGACAGGGGGCACTGAAGCTTTCTTT.

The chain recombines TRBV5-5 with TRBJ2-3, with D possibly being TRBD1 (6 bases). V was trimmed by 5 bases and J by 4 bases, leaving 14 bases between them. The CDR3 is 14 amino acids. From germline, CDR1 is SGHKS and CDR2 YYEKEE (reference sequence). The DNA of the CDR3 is TGTGCCAGCAGTGGGACACTCCCCCCAGATACGCAGTATTTT. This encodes CASSGTLPPDTQYF.

CDR3 protein: CASRPGQTYGYTF. The CDR3, as DNA: TGTGCCAGCAGACCAGGACAGACCTATGGCTACACCTTC. The chain uses TRBV7-2 and TRBJ1-2, with D possibly TRBD1 on 6 matching bases. The CDR3 is made up of 13 amino acids. Trimming removed 6 bases from V and 4 bases from J, with 12 bases in between. CDR1 and CDR2 (germline): SGHTA, FQGNSA.

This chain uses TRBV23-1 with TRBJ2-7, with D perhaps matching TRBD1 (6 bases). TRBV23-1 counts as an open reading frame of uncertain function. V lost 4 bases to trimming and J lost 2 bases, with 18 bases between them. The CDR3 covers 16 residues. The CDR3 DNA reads TGCGCCAGCAGTCCGGACGGTGGCAGACAGGCCTACGAGCAGTACTTC. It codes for CASSPDGGRQAYEQYF.

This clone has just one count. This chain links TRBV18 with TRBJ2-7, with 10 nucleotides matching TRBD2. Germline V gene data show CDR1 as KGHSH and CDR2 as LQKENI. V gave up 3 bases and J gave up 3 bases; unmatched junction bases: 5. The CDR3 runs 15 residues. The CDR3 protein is CASSPGLARDYEQYF. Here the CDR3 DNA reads TGTGCCAGCTCACCGGGACTAGCGCGCGACTACGAGCAGTACTTC.

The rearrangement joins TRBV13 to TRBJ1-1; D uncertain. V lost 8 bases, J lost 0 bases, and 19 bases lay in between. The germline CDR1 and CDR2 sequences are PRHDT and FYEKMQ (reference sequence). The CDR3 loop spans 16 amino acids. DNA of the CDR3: TGTGCCAGCGGCCCAGGCCCAGAGCGGATGAACACTGAAGCTTTCTTT. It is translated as CASGPGPERMNTEAFF.

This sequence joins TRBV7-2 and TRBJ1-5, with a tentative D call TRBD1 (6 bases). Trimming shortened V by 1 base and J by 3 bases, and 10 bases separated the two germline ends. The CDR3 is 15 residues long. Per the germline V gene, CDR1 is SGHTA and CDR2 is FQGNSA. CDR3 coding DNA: TGTGCCAGCAGCTTAGAGGACAGAAACAATCAGCCCCAGCATTTT. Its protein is CASSLEDRNNQPQHF.

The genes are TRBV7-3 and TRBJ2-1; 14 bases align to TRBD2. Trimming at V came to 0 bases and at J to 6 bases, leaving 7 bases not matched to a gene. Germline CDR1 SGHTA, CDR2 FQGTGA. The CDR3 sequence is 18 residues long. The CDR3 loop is CASSLTGRLAGGVNEQFF. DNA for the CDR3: TGTGCCAGCAGCTTAACAGGAAGACTAGCGGGAGGGGTCAATGAGCAGTTCTTC.

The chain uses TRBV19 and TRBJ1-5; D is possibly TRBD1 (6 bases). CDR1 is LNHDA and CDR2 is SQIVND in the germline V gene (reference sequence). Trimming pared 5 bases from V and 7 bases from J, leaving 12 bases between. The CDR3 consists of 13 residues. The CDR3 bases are TGTGCCAGTAGTGGGACACCCGCGCAGCCCCAGCATTTT. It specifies CASSGTPAQPQHF. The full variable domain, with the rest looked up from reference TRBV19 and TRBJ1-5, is DGGITQSPKYLFRKEGQNVTLSCEQNLNHDAMYWYRQDPGQGLRLIYYSQIVNDFQKGDIAEGYSVSREKKESFPLTVTSAQKNPTAFYLCASSGTPAQPQHFGDGTRLSIL.

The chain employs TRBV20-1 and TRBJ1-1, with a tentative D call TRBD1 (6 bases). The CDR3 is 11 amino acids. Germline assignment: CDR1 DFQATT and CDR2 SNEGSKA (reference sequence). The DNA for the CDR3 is TGCAGCGAAAAGGGGGACACTGAAGCTTTCTTT. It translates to CSEKGDTEAFF.

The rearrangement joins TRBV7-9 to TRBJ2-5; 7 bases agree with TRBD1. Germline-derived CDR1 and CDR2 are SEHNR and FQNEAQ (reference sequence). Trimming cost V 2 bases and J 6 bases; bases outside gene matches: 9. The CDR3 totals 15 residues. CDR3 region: CASSLLAGGRKTQYF. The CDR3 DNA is TGTGCCAGCAGCTTATTAGCAGGGGGTCGGAAGACCCAGTACTTC.

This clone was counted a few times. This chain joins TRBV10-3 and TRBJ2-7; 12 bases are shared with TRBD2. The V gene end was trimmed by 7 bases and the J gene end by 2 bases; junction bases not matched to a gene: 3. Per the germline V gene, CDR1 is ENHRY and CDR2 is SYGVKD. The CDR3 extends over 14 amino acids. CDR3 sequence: CAINPSGRAYEQYF. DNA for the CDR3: TGTGCCATCAACCCTAGCGGGAGGGCCTACGAGCAGTACTTC.

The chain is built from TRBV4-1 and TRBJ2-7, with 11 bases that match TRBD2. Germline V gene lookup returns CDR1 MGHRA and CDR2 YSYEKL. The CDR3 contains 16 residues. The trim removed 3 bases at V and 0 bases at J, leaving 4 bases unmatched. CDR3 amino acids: CASSQDLAGGSYEQYF. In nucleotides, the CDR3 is TGCGCCAGCAGCCAGGACCTAGCGGGGGGCTCCTACGAGCAGTACTTC.

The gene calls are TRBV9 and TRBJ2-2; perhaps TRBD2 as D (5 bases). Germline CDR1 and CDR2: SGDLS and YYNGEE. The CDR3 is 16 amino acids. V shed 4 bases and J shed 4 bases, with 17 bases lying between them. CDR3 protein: CASSLRGGRGTGELFF. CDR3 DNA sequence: TGTGCCAGCAGCCTGCGAGGAGGCCGAGGCACCGGGGAGCTGTTTTTT.

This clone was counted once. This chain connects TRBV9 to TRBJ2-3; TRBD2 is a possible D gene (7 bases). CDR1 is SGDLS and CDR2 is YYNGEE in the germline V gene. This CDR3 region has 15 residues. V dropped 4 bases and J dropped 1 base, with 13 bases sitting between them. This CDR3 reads CASSIRGARTDTQYF. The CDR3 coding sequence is TGTGCCAGCAGCATTCGGGGGGCTCGCACAGATACGCAGTATTTT.

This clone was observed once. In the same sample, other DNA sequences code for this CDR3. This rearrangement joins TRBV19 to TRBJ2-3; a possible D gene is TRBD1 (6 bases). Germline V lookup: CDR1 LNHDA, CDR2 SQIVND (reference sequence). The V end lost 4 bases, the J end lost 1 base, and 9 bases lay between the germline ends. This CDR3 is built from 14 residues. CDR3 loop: CASSTRQGTDTQYF. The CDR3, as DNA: TGTGCCAGTAGTACCCGACAGGGCACAGATACGCAGTATTTT.

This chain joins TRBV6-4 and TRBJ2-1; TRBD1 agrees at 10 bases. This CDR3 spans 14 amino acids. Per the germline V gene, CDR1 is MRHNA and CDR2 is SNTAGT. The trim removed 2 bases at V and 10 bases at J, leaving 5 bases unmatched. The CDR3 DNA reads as TGTGCCAGCAGTGACAGGACAGGGGGTAGCGAGCAGTTCTTC. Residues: CASSDRTGGSEQFF.

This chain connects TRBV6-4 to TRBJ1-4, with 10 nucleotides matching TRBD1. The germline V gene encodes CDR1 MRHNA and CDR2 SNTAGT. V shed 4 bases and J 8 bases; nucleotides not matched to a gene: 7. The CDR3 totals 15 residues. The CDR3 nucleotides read TGTGCCAGCAGTGCCGGGACAGGGGTCCGAGAAAAACTGTTTTTT. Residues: CASSAGTGVREKLFF.

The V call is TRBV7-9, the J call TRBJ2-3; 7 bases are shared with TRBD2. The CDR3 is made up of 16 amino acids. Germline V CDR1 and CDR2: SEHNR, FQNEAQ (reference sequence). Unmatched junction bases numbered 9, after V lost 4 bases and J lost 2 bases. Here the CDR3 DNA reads TGTGCCAGCAGCTCGACTAGCCTCCGCTTCACAGATACGCAGTATTTT. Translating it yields CASSSTSLRFTDTQYF.

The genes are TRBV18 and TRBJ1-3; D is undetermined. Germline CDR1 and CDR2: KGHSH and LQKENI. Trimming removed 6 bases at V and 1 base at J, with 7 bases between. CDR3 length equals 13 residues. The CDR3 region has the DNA TGTGCCAGCTCTCGGGAGTCTGGAAACACCATATATTTT. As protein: CASSRESGNTIYF. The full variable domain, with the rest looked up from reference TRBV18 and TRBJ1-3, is NAGVMQNPRHLVRRRGQEARLRCSPMKGHSHVYWYRQLPEEGLKFMVYLQKENIIDESGMPKERFSAEFPKEGPSILRIQQVVRGDSAAYFCASSRESGNTIYFGEGSWLTVV.

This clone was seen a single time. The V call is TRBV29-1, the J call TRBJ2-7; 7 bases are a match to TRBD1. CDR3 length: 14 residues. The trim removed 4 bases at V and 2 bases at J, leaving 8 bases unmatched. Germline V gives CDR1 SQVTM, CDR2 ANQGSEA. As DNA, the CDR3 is TGCAGCGTTGGAGGGGGCACGGGGACCTACGAGCAGTACTTC. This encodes CSVGGGTGTYEQYF.

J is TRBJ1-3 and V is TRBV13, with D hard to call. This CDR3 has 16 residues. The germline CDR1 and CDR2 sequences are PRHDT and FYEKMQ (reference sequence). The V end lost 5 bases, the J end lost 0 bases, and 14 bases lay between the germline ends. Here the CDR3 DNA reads TGTGCCAGCAGCGGCTCTGGCGGGCCCTCTGGAAACACCATATATTTT. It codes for CASSGSGGPSGNTIYF. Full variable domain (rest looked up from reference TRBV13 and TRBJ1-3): AAGVIQSPRHLIKEKRETATLKCYPIPRHDTVYWYQQGPGQDPQFLISFYEKMQSDKGSIPDRFSAQQFSDYHSELNMSSLELGDSALYFCASSGSGGPSGNTIYFGEGSWLTVV.

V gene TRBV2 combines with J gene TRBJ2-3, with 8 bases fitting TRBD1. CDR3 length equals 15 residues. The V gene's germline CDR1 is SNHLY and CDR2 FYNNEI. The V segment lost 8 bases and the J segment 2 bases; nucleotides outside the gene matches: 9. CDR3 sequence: CASSWTGSTTDTQYF. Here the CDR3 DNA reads TGTGCCAGCTCATGGACAGGGTCGACCACAGATACGCAGTATTTT.